Given below is one T cell receptor beta chain in context. What it recognizes is unknown. The data were taken from a study of CD8+ T cells in alopecia areata. Study as a whole: Treated patients swallowed 5 to 10 mg of oral tofacitinib twice daily.

CDR1 is SEHNR, CDR2 FQNEAQ, per germline (reference sequence). This CDR3 comprises 15 residues. With 5 bases clipped from V and 5 bases from J, the junction kept 10 bases outside the gene matches. General study points: Affected lesional scalp, above all in alopecia totalis/universalis, was more clonal than normal scalp. With patients, TCR sharing proved less clear than in mice, a difference possibly related to HLA.

The sorting of PBMCs gave CD4+ and CD8+ T cells. Following extraction, RNA underwent reverse transcription to cDNA, which served as the sequencing template. The repertoire was sequenced with immunoSEQ multiplex PCR; TCRdb's copy has only in-frame clones and lacks some. The profile shows fewer than 200,000 clones, about 67% of them singletons. The sequenced sample was CD8+ T cells sorted from blood, obtained at week 0. This sequence joins TRBV7-9 and TRBJ2-7, with 9 bases lining up with TRBD1. The origin of this receptor is a human donor with alopecia areata. CDR3: CASSPGDRVVDEQYF. The CDR3 region has the DNA TGTGCCAGCAGCCCGGGGGACAGGGTTGTAGACGAGCAGTACTTC.